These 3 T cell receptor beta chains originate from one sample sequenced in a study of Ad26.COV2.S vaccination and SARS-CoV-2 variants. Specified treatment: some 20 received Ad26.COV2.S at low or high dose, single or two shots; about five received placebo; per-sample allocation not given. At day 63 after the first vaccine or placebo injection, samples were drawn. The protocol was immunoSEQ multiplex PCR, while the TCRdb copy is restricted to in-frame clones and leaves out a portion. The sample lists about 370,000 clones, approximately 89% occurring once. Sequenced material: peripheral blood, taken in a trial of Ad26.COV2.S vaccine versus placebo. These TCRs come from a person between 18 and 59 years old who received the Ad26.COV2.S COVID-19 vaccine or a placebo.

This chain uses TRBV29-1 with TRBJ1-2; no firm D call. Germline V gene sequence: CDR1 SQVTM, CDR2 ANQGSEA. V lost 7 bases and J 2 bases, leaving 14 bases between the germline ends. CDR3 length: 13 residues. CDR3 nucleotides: TGCAGCGACCCGGGCCGGTGGAACTATGGCTACACCTTC. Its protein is CSDPGRWNYGYTF.

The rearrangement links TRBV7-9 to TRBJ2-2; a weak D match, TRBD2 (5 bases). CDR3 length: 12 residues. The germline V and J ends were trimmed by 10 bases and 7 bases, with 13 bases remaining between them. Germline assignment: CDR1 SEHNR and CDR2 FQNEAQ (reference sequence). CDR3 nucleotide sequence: TGTGCCAATCCGGGGTTTGGCGGGGAGCTGTTTTTT. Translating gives CANPGFGGELFF.

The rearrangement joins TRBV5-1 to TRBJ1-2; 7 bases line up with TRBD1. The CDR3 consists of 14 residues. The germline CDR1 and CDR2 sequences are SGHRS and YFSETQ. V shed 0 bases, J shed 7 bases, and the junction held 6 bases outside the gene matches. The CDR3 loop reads CASSLGQGGGGYTF. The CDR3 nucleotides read TGCGCCAGCAGCTTGGGACAGGGAGGCGGTGGCTACACCTTC.